This TCR beta chain stems from a study of Tregs in tolerant kidney transplant recipients. About the research overall: The nonmyeloablative bone marrow transplants came from related graft donors, with transient mixed chimerism. General study points: Validation in larger populations is needed because few patients were studied. Tregs expanded with activated donor B cells seemed most donor-specific.

CD4+CD25+CD127- Tregs, CD4+CD25- non-Tregs, CD4 and CD8 cells were sorted. Produced via immunoSEQ multiplex PCR; TCRdb's table is partial and in-frame only. The sample shows 55,000 to 80,000 clones, about 98% of them seen only once. For this clone: Its antigen is not known.

The source is a human donor who received a combined kidney and bone marrow transplant. Source: Tregs from blood, taken before the transplant.

The CDR3 loop reads CASSPGGAGYEQYF. The CDR3, as DNA: TGTGCCAGCAGCCCAGGGGGCGCGGGTTACGAGCAGTACTTC. The rearrangement links TRBV6-1 to TRBJ2-7, with TRBD1 matching over 8 bases. The germline gives CDR1 MNHNS, CDR2 SASEGT. The CDR3 consists of 14 residues. Losses at the gene ends were 6 bases for V and 4 bases for J; bases not matched to a gene: 8.